Presented here are 31 T cell receptor beta chains from one specimen sequenced in a study of blood T cell repertoires in COVID-19. Here immunoSEQ multiplex PCR was the method, and the copy in TCRdb shows in-frame clones only, minus some. The sample yields some 140,000 clones, roughly 77% seen once. Material: peripheral blood. The origin of the receptors is a woman in her seventies with COVID-19, enrolled during active disease.

The V gene is TRBV5-1, the J gene TRBJ2-2; tentatively, D is TRBD2 (5 bases). Germline CDR1 reads SGHRS; CDR2 reads YFSETQ. V was clipped by 5 bases and J by 3 bases, with 11 bases between them. There are 14 residues in the CDR3. CDR3 bases: TGCGCCAGCAGATCCGATAGCGACACCGGGGAGCTGTTTTTT. It codes for CASRSDSDTGELFF.

The chain links TRBV7-2 to TRBJ1-2; 9 bases align to TRBD1. With 7 bases clipped from V and 5 bases from J, the junction kept 17 bases outside the gene matches. The CDR3 has 17 residues. CDR1 and CDR2 from the germline V gene are SGHTA and FQGNSA. CDR3: CASNLMGGTGRAYGYTF. The CDR3 bases are TGTGCCAGCAACCTTATGGGAGGGACAGGGCGTGCTTATGGCTACACCTTC.

This chain joins TRBV19 and TRBJ1-2, with D maybe TRBD1 (5 bases). Per the germline V gene, CDR1 is LNHDA and CDR2 is SQIVND (reference sequence). V shed 7 bases and J shed 2 bases, with 8 bases lying between them. The CDR3 covers 12 residues. CDR3 DNA: TGTGCCAGTAAGGAGGGGAACTATGGCTACACCTTC. Its protein is CASKEGNYGYTF.

The gene calls are TRBV7-9 and TRBJ1-6; D gene ambiguous. Germline CDR1 reads SEHNR; CDR2 reads FQNEAQ (reference sequence). Deletions cut 5 bases from V and 6 bases from J, with 8 bases between. The CDR3 contains 13 residues. CDR3 loop: CASSLSVNSPLHF. DNA of the CDR3: TGTGCCAGCAGCCTCAGTGTTAATTCACCCCTCCACTTT.

The V call is TRBV5-1, the J call TRBJ2-7; possible D gene TRBD1, 5 bases. The V and J ends lost 3 bases and 0 bases respectively, with 10 bases between them. Per the germline V gene, CDR1 is SGHRS and CDR2 is YFSETQ. This CDR3 spans 14 amino acids. CDR3 region: CASSSVDISYEQYF. CDR3 sequence (DNA): TGCGCCAGCAGCTCGGTGGACATCTCCTACGAGCAGTACTTC.

This rearrangement joins TRBV30 to TRBJ1-4; D not certain. The CDR3 consists of 12 residues. Trimming took off 3 bases at V and 10 bases at J, with 12 bases between the two ends. Germline loops: CDR1 GTSNPN, CDR2 SVGIG (reference sequence). CDR3 region: CAWSGRAAKLFF. CDR3 nucleotide sequence: TGTGCCTGGAGCGGGCGGGCCGCAAAACTGTTTTTT.

The chain couples TRBV3-1 (or the pseudogene TRBV3-2) to TRBJ1-5; D perhaps matches TRBD1 (6 bases). Germline lookup yields CDR1 LGHDT and CDR2 YNNKEL (reference sequence). V was pared by 8 bases and J by 3 bases, with 11 bases between. The CDR3 extends over 13 amino acids. CDR3 in amino acids: CASGRDTNQPQHF. The CDR3, as DNA: TGTGCCAGCGGGAGGGACACCAATCAGCCCCAGCATTTT.

In nucleotides, the CDR3 is TGTGCCACCAGTGATTTCGCGGTGCCGACAGATACGCAGTATTTT. Encoded protein: CATSDFAVPTDTQYF. The J gene is TRBJ2-3, the V gene TRBV24-1; D call uncertain. V dropped 1 base and J dropped 3 bases, with 10 bases sitting between them. The CDR3 spans 15 residues. Germline V lookup: CDR1 KGHDR, CDR2 SFDVKD.

V and J are TRBV6-5 and TRBJ2-7; 11 bases map to TRBD1. Trimming removed 7 bases from V and 4 bases from J; junction bases left unmatched: 6. This CDR3 has 14 amino acids. The germline CDR1 and CDR2 sequences are MNHEY and SVGAGI. The DNA for the CDR3 is TGTGCCAGCATTGGGACAGGGGGTGTTTACGAGCAGTACTTC. Amino acid sequence: CASIGTGGVYEQYF.

V is TRBV4-1 and J is TRBJ2-3; D uncertain. Trimming took 0 bases from V and 3 from J, leaving 13 bases between them. The CDR3 spans 16 residues. Per germline, CDR1 MGHRA and CDR2 YSYEKL. CDR3 DNA sequence: TGCGCCAGCAGCCAAGAAGAGCGTCTAGGAACAGATACGCAGTATTTT. This gives the protein CASSQEERLGTDTQYF.

The V and J genes are TRBV4-1 and TRBJ2-7; 11 nucleotides align to TRBD1. Germline CDR1 MGHRA, CDR2 YSYEKL. Losses at the gene ends were 4 bases for V and 4 bases for J; bases not matched to a gene: 12. The CDR3 covers 17 residues. The CDR3 DNA follows: TGCGCCAGCAGCCCCCCAACCGGGCGGGACAGGGGGTACGAGCAGTACTTC. Protein product: CASSPPTGRDRGYEQYF.

The table lists this clone with a count of one. This chain uses TRBV7-2 with TRBJ1-4; D may be TRBD1 (5 bases). Germline V gene lookup returns CDR1 SGHTA and CDR2 FQGNSA. Trimming left V 4 bases short and J 12 bases short, with 18 bases between. The CDR3 sequence is 14 residues long. CDR3 sequence: CASSWGRADEELFF. The CDR3 region has the DNA TGTGCCAGCAGCTGGGGGAGGGCGGACGAGGAACTGTTTTTT.

This chain links TRBV5-1 with TRBJ2-2; 7 nucleotides match TRBD2. With 5 bases clipped from V and 1 base from J, the junction kept 8 bases outside the gene matches. CDR1 and CDR2 from the germline V gene are SGHRS and YFSETQ. This CDR3 is built from 16 residues. CDR3 loop: CASSPSGLQNTGELFF. The DNA for the CDR3 is TGCGCCAGCAGTCCTAGCGGTCTCCAGAACACCGGGGAGCTGTTTTTT.

This chain joins TRBV19 and TRBJ1-6, with TRBD1 identical over 8 bases. Trimming took 4 bases from V and 9 from J; bases not matched to a gene: 11. This CDR3 has 16 amino acids. Germline CDR1 is LNHDA and CDR2 is SQIVND (reference sequence). CDR3 residues: CASSTTSQGVGSPLHF. DNA of the CDR3: TGTGCCAGTAGTACCACCTCACAGGGGGTTGGTTCACCCCTCCACTTT.

This sequence joins TRBV9 and TRBJ2-3, with D possibly TRBD1 on 5 matching bases. The CDR3 length is 17 residues. Trimming shortened V by 5 bases and J by 0 bases, and 19 bases separated the two germline ends. CDR1 is SGDLS and CDR2 is YYNGEE in the germline V gene. CDR3 protein: CASSRQGTGSSTDTQYF. The CDR3 bases are TGTGCCAGCAGTCGCCAGGGAACGGGCTCTAGCACAGATACGCAGTATTTT.

The J gene is TRBJ2-1, the V gene TRBV19, with TRBD2 matching over 13 bases. The germline gives CDR1 LNHDA, CDR2 SQIVND (reference sequence). V shed 8 bases and J 9 bases; nucleotides not matched to a gene: 10. This CDR3 is 15 amino acids long. This CDR3 reads CASARLAGGQGEQFF. CDR3 sequence (DNA): TGTGCCAGTGCCAGACTAGCGGGGGGCCAGGGTGAGCAGTTCTTC.

This chain's CDR3 is CASSPRTGDNIQYF. In DNA, the CDR3 is TGTGCCAGCAGCCCGCGGACAGGAGATAACATTCAGTACTTC. This chain connects TRBV7-2 to TRBJ2-4; TRBD1 agrees at 7 bases. V lost 5 bases and J lost 7; bases outside the gene matches: 8. Per the germline V gene, CDR1 is SGHTA and CDR2 is FQGNSA. The CDR3 spans 14 residues.

This clone has just a few counts. This chain uses TRBV6-4 with TRBJ2-3; D unclear. V was trimmed by 5 bases and J by 5 bases, leaving 8 bases between them. Germline V lookup: CDR1 MRHNA, CDR2 SNTAGT. The CDR3 consists of 12 residues. The CDR3 reads CASSNPGDTQYF. As DNA, the CDR3 is TGTGCCAGCAGTAACCCAGGAGATACGCAGTATTTT.

The gene calls are TRBV3-1 (or the pseudogene TRBV3-2) and TRBJ2-3, with D perhaps matching TRBD1 (5 bases). V gave up 2 bases and J gave up 5 bases, with 11 bases separating them. CDR1 LGHDT and CDR2 YNNKEL come from the germline V gene (reference sequence). This CDR3 is built from 14 residues. The CDR3 coding sequence is TGTGCCAGCAGCCAAACAGGTTTGGGAGATACGCAGTATTTT. Amino acid sequence: CASSQTGLGDTQYF.

The chain combines TRBV9 with TRBJ1-3, with 7 bases that match TRBD1. Germline-derived CDR1 and CDR2 are SGDLS and YYNGEE. This CDR3 is 14 amino acids long. V lost 7 bases, J lost 5 bases, and 9 bases stayed unmatched. The DNA for the CDR3 is TGTGCCAGCGGCGAAAGACAGGGTAGAAACACCATATATTTT. Amino acids: CASGERQGRNTIYF. Variable domain in full (rest from reference TRBV9 and TRBJ1-3): DSGVTQTPKHLITATGQRVTLRCSPRSGDLSVYWYQQSLDQGLQFLIQYYNGEERAKGNILERFSAQQFPDLHSELNLSSLELGDSALYFCASGERQGRNTIYFGEGSWLTVV.

The V gene is TRBV29-1, the J gene TRBJ1-5; 9 positions agree with TRBD1. This CDR3 region has 20 residues. Germline V gives CDR1 SQVTM, CDR2 ANQGSEA. CDR3 sequence: CRGQEALRLRGDRGNQPQHF. The DNA of the CDR3 is TGCAGGGGTCAGGAGGCGTTACGGCTTCGCGGGGACAGGGGCAATCAGCCCCAGCATTTT.

The genes are TRBV28 and TRBJ2-7; TRBD1 is a possible D gene (5 bases). V lost 2 bases to trimming and J lost 2 bases, with 10 bases between them. The germline CDR1 and CDR2 sequences are MDHEN and SYDVKM. CDR3 length equals 14 residues. The chain's CDR3 is CASSLPGFAYEQYF. CDR3 DNA sequence: TGTGCCAGCAGTTTACCAGGGTTTGCCTACGAGCAGTACTTC.

This rearrangement joins TRBV5-4 to TRBJ1-2; D is perhaps TRBD1 (5 bases). Between the trimmed V and J ends, which lost 2 bases and 6 bases, there was a span of 8 bases. The CDR3 runs 12 residues. Germline V gene sequence: CDR1 SGHNT, CDR2 YYREEE (reference sequence). The CDR3: CASSFGGDGYTF. The CDR3 DNA reads TGTGCCAGCAGCTTTGGAGGGGATGGCTACACCTTC.

V usage is TRBV10-3 and J usage is TRBJ2-1; D perhaps matches TRBD1 (5 bases). CDR1 and CDR2 (germline): ENHRY, SYGVKD. V was trimmed by 5 bases and J by 2 bases, leaving 13 bases between them. This CDR3 comprises 15 residues. DNA of the CDR3: TGTGCCATCAGTAGAACAGGTTTAACCTACAATGAGCAGTTCTTC. Protein: CAISRTGLTYNEQFF.

The chain couples TRBV7-2 to TRBJ2-2, with TRBD2 matching over 9 bases. Trimming cost V 5 bases and J 0 bases; bases outside gene matches: 4. The CDR3 consists of 16 residues. Germline V CDR1 and CDR2: SGHTA, FQGNSA. CDR3 DNA sequence: TGTGCCAGCAGCACAGGACTAGCGACGAACACCGGGGAGCTGTTTTTT. This gives the protein CASSTGLATNTGELFF.

The rearrangement uses TRBV5-6 and TRBJ1-1; 9 positions agree with TRBD1. The CDR3 covers 15 residues. V lost 4 bases, J lost 4 bases, and 8 bases stayed unmatched. In germline, CDR1 is SGHDT, CDR2 YYEEEE. CDR3 residues: CASSQTGTGTTEAFF. DNA of the CDR3: TGTGCCAGCAGCCAAACCGGGACAGGGACCACTGAAGCTTTCTTT.

This sequence joins TRBV24-1 and TRBJ2-7; TRBD1 agrees at 9 bases. The CDR3 runs 12 residues. V dropped 1 base and J dropped 11; count of bases not matched to a gene: 2. Germline CDR1 KGHDR, CDR2 SFDVKD. The CDR3 nucleotides are TGTGCCACCAGTGATTTAGGGGACAGGGAGTACTTC. Protein product: CATSDLGDREYF.

This chain connects TRBV7-2 to TRBJ1-5; possible D gene TRBD1, 6 bases. The CDR3 loop spans 14 amino acids. Trimming stripped 6 bases from V and 4 bases from J, with 13 bases between. Germline V CDR1 and CDR2: SGHTA, FQGNSA. The CDR3 here is CASRDNTGNQPQHF. The CDR3 DNA reads TGTGCCAGCAGGGATAACACAGGGAATCAGCCCCAGCATTTT.

The CDR3 coding sequence is TGTGCCAGTCACTCTGGAAACACCATATATTTT. Amino acid sequence: CASHSGNTIYF. The V call is TRBV27, the J call TRBJ1-3; D uncertain. Germline values: CDR1 MNHEY, CDR2 SMNVEV (reference sequence). This CDR3 is 11 amino acids long. Trimming pared 9 bases from V and 0 bases from J, leaving 3 bases between.

Remarks on this clone: A read error may produce the germline difference seen at one junction end. The genes are TRBV6-2 or TRBV6-3 and TRBJ1-2, with D hard to call. CDR1 and CDR2 from the germline V gene are MNHEY and SVGEGT. CDR3 length: 14 amino acids. CDR3 loop: CASTYQRLNYGYTF. CDR3 nucleotides: TGTGCCAGCACTTACCAGAGGCTGAACTATGGCTACACCTTC.

The chain carries TRBV5-1 and TRBJ2-7, with 14 bases fitting TRBD2. The germline CDR1 and CDR2 sequences are SGHRS and YFSETQ. V lost 3 bases, J lost 0 bases, and 5 bases stayed unmatched. This CDR3 is 17 amino acids long. CDR3 bases: TGCGCCAGCAGCTCAGGACTAGCGGGAGGTTTCTCCTACGAGCAGTACTTC. This codes for CASSSGLAGGFSYEQYF.